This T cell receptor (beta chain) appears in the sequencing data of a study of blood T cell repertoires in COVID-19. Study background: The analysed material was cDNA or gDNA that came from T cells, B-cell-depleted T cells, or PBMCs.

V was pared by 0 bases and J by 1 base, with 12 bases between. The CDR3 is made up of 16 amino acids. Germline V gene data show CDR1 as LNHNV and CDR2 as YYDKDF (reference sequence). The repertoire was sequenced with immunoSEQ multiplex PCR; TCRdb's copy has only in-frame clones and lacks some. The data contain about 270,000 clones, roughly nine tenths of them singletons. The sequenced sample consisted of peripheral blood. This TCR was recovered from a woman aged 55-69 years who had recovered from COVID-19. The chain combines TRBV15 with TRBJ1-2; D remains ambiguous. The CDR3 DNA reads TGTGCCACCAGCAGAGATCTTCCCCGTTATAACTATGGCTACACCTTC. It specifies CATSRDLPRYNYGYTF.